One and the same sample provided the 15 T cell receptor beta chains below, sequenced in a study of vaccination and CD4 T cells after COVID-19. Treatment indicated: 10-day PBMC culture with coronavirus spike peptide pools or control peptides (ViraFEST assay). The Oncomine TCR Beta short-read assay was what sequenced the DNA obtained from cultured CD4+ T cells. TCRdb analysed the PCR reads with MiXCR anew, one entry per CDR3 protein. The sample lists roughly 10,000 distinct CDR3 sequences; less than 55% were seen once. For these TCRs, the target antigens are not known. The source material was CD4+ T cells from blood, cultured in vitro. Receptor source: a human donor who had recovered from COVID-19.

The chain carries TRBV5-1 and TRBJ1-6; D is undetermined. Germline V gene sequence: CDR1 SGHRS, CDR2 YFSETQ. The CDR3 loop spans 15 amino acids. The ends were cut back, 0 bases at V and 6 bases at J, with 10 bases in the middle. The DNA of the CDR3 is TGCGCCAGCAGCTTGGAGGGCCAGCGTAATTCACCCCTCCACTTT. Translated: CASSLEGQRNSPLHF.

The chain recombines TRBV27 with TRBJ1-6; D is uncertain. The V gene lost 3 bases and the J gene lost 5 bases, with 14 bases spanning the gap. The CDR3 totals 16 residues. Germline CDR1 MNHEY, CDR2 SMNVEV (reference sequence). The CDR3 DNA reads TGTGCCAGCAGTTTTAGCTCAAACCTTAATAATTCACCCCTCCACTTT. As protein: CASSFSSNLNNSPLHF.

The chain uses TRBV20-1 and TRBJ1-2; possibly TRBD1 for D (5 bases). Trimming pared 5 bases from V and 4 bases from J, leaving 17 bases between. Looked up from germline, CDR1 is DFQATT and CDR2 is SNEGSKA (reference sequence). This CDR3 comprises 14 residues. The CDR3 DNA is TGCAGTGCTTCCCCGACGCAGGGACCCTATGGCTACACCTTC. Its translation: CSASPTQGPYGYTF.

The chain has TRBV20-1 and TRBJ2-3; a possible D gene is TRBD2 (5 bases). The CDR3 has 13 residues. With 4 bases removed from V and 2 bases from J, the gap between germline ends came to 10 bases. Germline CDR1 and CDR2: DFQATT and SNEGSKA (reference sequence). The CDR3 nucleotides read TGCAGTGCTATAGCGCCGGCCACAGATACGCAGTATTTT. Encoded protein: CSAIAPATDTQYF.

The chain combines TRBV6-4 with TRBJ2-3; TRBD2 aligns across 8 bases. CDR1 MRHNA and CDR2 SNTAGT come from the germline V gene. CDR3 length: 16 residues. V was clipped by 2 bases and J by 0 bases; unmatched bases: 4. The CDR3 DNA reads TGTGCCAGCAGTGACGTAGCGGGGTCTAGCACAGATACGCAGTATTTT. Its translation is CASSDVAGSSTDTQYF.

This clonotype showed up just a few times. The rearrangement links TRBV7-9 to TRBJ1-2, with TRBD1 as a possible D gene (6 bases). The CDR3 covers 14 residues. Between the trimmed V and J ends, which lost 4 bases and 9 bases, there was a span of 18 bases. Looked up from germline, CDR1 is SEHNR and CDR2 is FQNEAQ (reference sequence). CDR3 amino acids: CASSSSTGPWSYTF. The CDR3 DNA reads as TGTGCCAGCAGCTCATCGACAGGCCCCTGGAGCTACACCTTC. The whole variable domain, remainder taken from reference TRBV7-9 and TRBJ1-2, is DTGVSQNPRHKITKRGQNVTFRCDPISEHNRLYWYRQTLGQGPEFLTYFQNEAQLEKSRLLSDRFSAERPKGSFSTLEIQRTEQGDSAMYLCASSSSTGPWSYTFGSGTRLTVV.

This clonotype has only a few counts. The V and J genes are TRBV2 and TRBJ1-2, with D tentatively TRBD1 (6 bases). The germline CDR1 and CDR2 sequences are SNHLY and FYNNEI. V was trimmed by 4 bases and J by 7 bases, leaving 16 bases between them. The CDR3 extends over 14 amino acids. As DNA, the CDR3 is TGTGCCAGCAGTGGTCAGGGGCCTGCGTCTGGCTACACCTTC. This encodes CASSGQGPASGYTF.

The gene calls are TRBV7-2 and TRBJ1-2; the D gene is possibly TRBD1 (6 bases). Germline V gene sequence: CDR1 SGHTA, CDR2 FQGNSA. The V gene lost 5 bases and the J gene lost 6 bases, with 16 bases spanning the gap. This CDR3 is 14 amino acids long. CDR3 loop: CASSRATGKDGYTF. Written as DNA, the CDR3 is TGTGCCAGCAGCCGAGCTACAGGGAAAGATGGCTACACCTTC.

The V call is TRBV4-1, the J call TRBJ1-4; D may be TRBD1 (6 bases). V lost 1 base and J 0 bases, leaving 9 bases between the germline ends. Germline lookup yields CDR1 MGHRA and CDR2 YSYEKL. The CDR3 is 16 amino acids. CDR3 DNA: TGCGCCAGCAGCCAAGGTCGGACAGCAACTAATGAAAAACTGTTTTTT. Residues: CASSQGRTATNEKLFF.

The chain carries TRBV2 and TRBJ1-4; D remains ambiguous. This CDR3 has 16 amino acids. CDR1 SNHLY and CDR2 FYNNEI come from the germline V gene. Trimming left V 8 bases short and J 5 bases short, with 21 bases between. This chain's CDR3 is CASQNFGLDLNEKLFF. The CDR3 nucleotides read TGTGCCAGCCAAAACTTCGGATTGGACCTAAATGAAAAACTGTTTTTT.

This clonotype was recorded a few times. The gene calls are TRBV7-9 and TRBJ2-1, with 9 bases that match TRBD2. Unmatched junction bases numbered 9, after V lost 3 bases and J lost 9 bases. Germline-derived CDR1 and CDR2 are SEHNR and FQNEAQ (reference sequence). This CDR3 is built from 15 residues. For the CDR3, the DNA is TGTGCCAGCAGCTTGGTGGGCGGGGGGGCTGGTGAGCAGTTCTTC. It specifies CASSLVGGGAGEQFF. Full variable domain (outside the CDR3, taken from reference TRBV7-9 and TRBJ2-1): DTGVSQNPRHKITKRGQNVTFRCDPISEHNRLYWYRQTLGQGPEFLTYFQNEAQLEKSRLLSDRFSAERPKGSFSTLEIQRTEQGDSAMYLCASSLVGGGAGEQFFGPGTRLTVL.

The chain has TRBV30 and TRBJ2-3; 10 nucleotides match TRBD2. Germline V lookup: CDR1 GTSNPN, CDR2 SVGIG (reference sequence). V dropped 5 bases and J dropped 4; count of bases not matched to a gene: 3. The CDR3 extends over 13 amino acids. CDR3: CAWGTSGADTQYF. The CDR3 nucleotides are TGTGCCTGGGGAACTAGCGGGGCAGATACGCAGTATTTT.

In its sample, this clonotype was seen once. The CDR3: CASSRRQGAPGNTIYF. The DNA of the CDR3 is TGCGCCAGCAGCCGGAGACAGGGGGCCCCTGGAAACACCATATATTTT. The gene calls are TRBV4-1 and TRBJ1-3; 10 bases are a match to TRBD1. V trimming: 4 bases; J trimming: 2 bases; junction bases outside the gene matches: 5. The CDR3 runs to 16 residues. CDR1 is MGHRA and CDR2 is YSYEKL in the germline V gene.

For the CDR3, the DNA is TGCGCCAGCAGCCCAGGGTTCTCCCGGATGAACACCGGGGAGCTGTTTTTT. Its translation: CASSPGFSRMNTGELFF. The chain combines TRBV5-1 with TRBJ2-2, with D perhaps matching TRBD1 (5 bases). Looked up from germline, CDR1 is SGHRS and CDR2 is YFSETQ. This CDR3 has 17 amino acids. V shed 4 bases and J shed 1 base, with 17 bases lying between them.

The chain joins TRBV20-1 to TRBJ2-5; 10 bases match TRBD2. This CDR3 is built from 16 residues. Germline trimming cut 1 base from V and 2 bases from J; bases unmatched to any gene: 7. Germline V gene lookup returns CDR1 DFQATT and CDR2 SNEGSKA (reference sequence). Written as DNA, the CDR3 is TGCAGTGCTAGAGCCCCTAGCGGGGGCCAGCAAGAGACCCAGTACTTC. Its translation is CSARAPSGGQQETQYF.